Reported below is one T cell receptor beta chain. The ends were cut back, 0 bases at V and 13 bases at J, with 8 bases in the middle. The germline V gene encodes CDR1 SGHRS and CDR2 YFSETQ. The CDR3 has 11 residues. This sample was included in a study of shared clonotypes between healthy human individuals. Naive CD8 cells lacked CD45RO and underwent positive selection for CCR7, leaving out terminally differentiated effector memory CD45RA+ cells. Method: immunoSEQ multiplex PCR; TCRdb's copy keeps in-frame clones and lacks some. The sample has 760,000 or so clones, around 96% seen once; the top ten hold approximately 0.2%.

This TCR was sampled from a man aged 25-40 years in good health. Sequencing was performed on naive CD8+ T cells sorted from blood. V and J are TRBV5-1 and TRBJ2-1; D gene unclear. The CDR3 is CASSLGLDQFF. Written as DNA, the CDR3 is TGCGCCAGCAGCTTGGGGTTAGATCAGTTCTTC.